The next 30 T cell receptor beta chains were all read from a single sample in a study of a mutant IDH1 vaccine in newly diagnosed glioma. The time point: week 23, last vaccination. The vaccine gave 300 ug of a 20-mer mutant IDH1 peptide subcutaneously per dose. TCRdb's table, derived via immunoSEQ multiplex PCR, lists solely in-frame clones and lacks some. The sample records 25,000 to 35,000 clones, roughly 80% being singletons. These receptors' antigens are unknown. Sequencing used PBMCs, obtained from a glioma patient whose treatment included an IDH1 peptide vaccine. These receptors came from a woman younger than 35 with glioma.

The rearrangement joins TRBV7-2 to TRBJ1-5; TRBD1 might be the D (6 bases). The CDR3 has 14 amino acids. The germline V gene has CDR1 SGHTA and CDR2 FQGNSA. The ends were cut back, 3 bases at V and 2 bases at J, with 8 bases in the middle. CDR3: CASSLSGGNQPQHF. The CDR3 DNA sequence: TGTGCCAGCAGCTTGTCAGGGGGCAATCAGCCCCAGCATTTT.

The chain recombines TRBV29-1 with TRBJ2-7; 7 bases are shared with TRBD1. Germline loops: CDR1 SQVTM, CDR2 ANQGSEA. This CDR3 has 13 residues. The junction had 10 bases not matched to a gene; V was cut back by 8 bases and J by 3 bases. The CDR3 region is CSSSKGAGYEQYF. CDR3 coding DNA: TGCAGCTCGTCTAAGGGGGCAGGCTACGAGCAGTACTTC.

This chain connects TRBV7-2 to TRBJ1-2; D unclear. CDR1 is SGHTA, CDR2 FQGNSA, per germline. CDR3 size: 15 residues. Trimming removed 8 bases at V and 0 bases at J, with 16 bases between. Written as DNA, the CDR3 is TGTGCCAGCCAACGCCCGGCGGGCCCTAACTATGGCTACACCTTC. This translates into CASQRPAGPNYGYTF.

In DNA, the CDR3 is TGCGCCAGCAGCCAAGGGAGCGGCAACGAGCAGTACTTC. The encoded protein is CASSQGSGNEQYF. The chain combines TRBV4-1 with TRBJ2-7, with D tentatively TRBD2 (5 bases). Germline V CDR1 and CDR2: MGHRA, YSYEKL. V was shortened by 1 base and J by 5 bases, with 9 bases between the two germline ends. The CDR3 consists of 13 residues.

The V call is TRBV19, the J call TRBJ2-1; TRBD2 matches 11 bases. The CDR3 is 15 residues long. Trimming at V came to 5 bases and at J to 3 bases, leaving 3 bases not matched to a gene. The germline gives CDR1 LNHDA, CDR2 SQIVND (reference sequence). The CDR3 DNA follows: TGTGCCAGTAGTGTGACTAGCGGGGACTACAATGAGCAGTTCTTC. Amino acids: CASSVTSGDYNEQFF.

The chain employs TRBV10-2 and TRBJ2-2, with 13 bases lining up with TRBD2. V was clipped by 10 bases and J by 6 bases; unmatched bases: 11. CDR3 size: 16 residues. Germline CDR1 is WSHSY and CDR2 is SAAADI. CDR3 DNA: TGCGCCACTAAACTAGCGGGGGGGCTGTGGGCCGGGGAGCTGTTTTTT. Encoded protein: CATKLAGGLWAGELFF.

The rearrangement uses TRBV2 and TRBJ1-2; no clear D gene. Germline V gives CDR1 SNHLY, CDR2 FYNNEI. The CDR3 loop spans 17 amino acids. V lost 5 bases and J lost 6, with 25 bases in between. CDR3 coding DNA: TGTGCCAGCAGTTTGGGTATGGTACAGTTCAGTCCGAATGGCTACACCTTC. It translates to CASSLGMVQFSPNGYTF.

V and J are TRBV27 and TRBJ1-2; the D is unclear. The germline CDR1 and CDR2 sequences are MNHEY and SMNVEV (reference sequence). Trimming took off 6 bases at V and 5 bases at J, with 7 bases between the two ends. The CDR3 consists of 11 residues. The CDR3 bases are TGTGCCAGCAGCTCGGGTTATGGCTACACCTTC. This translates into CASSSGYGYTF.

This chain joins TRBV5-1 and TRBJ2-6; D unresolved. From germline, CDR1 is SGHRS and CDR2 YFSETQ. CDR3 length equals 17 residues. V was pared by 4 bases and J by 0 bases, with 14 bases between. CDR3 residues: CASSPGLVSSGANVLTF. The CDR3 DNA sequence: TGCGCCAGCAGCCCTGGTCTAGTGAGCTCTGGGGCCAACGTCCTGACTTTC.

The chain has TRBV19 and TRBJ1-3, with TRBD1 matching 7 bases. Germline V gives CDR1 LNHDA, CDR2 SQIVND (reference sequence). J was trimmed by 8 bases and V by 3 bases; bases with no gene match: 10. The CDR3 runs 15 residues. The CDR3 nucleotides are TGTGCCAGTAGTATGGCGGCAGGGGGAAGAGACACCATATATTTT. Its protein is CASSMAAGGRDTIYF.

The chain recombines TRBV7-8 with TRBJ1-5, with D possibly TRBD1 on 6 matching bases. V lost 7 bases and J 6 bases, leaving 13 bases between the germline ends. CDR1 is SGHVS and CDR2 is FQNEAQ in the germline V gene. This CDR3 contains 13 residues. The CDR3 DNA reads TGTGCCAGCACCGACGGAGGGGGTCAGCCCCAGCATTTT. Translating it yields CASTDGGGQPQHF. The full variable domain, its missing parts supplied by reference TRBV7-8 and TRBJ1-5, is GAGVSQSPRYKVAKRGQDVALRCDPISGHVSLFWYQQALGQGPEFLTYFQNEAQLDKSGLPSDRFFAERPEGSVSTLKIQRTQQEDSAVYLCASTDGGGQPQHFGDGTRLSIL.

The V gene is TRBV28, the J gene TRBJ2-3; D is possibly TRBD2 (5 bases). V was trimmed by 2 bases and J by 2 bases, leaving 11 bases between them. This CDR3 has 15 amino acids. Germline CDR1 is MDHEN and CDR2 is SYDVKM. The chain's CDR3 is CASSLEGSSTDTQYF. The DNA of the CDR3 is TGTGCCAGCAGTTTAGAGGGATCCTCCACAGATACGCAGTATTTT.

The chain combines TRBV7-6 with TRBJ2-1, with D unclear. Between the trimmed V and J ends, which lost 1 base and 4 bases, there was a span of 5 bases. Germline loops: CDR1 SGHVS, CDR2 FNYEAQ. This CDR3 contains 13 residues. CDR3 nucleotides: TGTGCCAGCAGCTTAGAAGCATACAATGAGCAGTTCTTC. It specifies CASSLEAYNEQFF.

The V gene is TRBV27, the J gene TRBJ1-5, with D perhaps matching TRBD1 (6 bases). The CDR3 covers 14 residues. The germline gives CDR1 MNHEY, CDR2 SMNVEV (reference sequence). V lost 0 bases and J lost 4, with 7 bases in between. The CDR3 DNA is TGTGCCAGCAGTTTATCAAGGGGGAATCAGCCCCAGCATTTT. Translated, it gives CASSLSRGNQPQHF.

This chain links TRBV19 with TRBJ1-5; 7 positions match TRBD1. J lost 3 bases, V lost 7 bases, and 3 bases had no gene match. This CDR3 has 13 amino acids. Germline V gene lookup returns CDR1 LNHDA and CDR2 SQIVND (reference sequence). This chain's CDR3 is CASIGGHNQPQHF. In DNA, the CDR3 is TGTGCCAGTATAGGGGGCCACAATCAGCCCCAGCATTTT.

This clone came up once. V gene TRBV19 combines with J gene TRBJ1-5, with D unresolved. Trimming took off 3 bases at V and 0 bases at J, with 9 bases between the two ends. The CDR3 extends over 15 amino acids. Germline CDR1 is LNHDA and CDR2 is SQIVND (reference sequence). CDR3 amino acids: CASSIGGYSNQPQHF. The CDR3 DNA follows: TGTGCCAGTAGTATTGGTGGTTATAGCAATCAGCCCCAGCATTTT.

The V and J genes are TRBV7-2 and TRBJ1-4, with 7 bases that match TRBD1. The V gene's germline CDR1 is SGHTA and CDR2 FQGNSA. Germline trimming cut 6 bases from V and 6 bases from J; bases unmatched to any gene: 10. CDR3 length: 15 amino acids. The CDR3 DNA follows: TGTGCCAGCAGGGCTAATCAGGGGGGAGATGAAAAACTGTTTTTT. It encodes CASRANQGGDEKLFF.

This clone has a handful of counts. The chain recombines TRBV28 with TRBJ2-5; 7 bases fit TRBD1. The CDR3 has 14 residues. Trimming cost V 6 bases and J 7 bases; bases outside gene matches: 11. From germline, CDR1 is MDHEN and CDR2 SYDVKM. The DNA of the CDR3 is TGTGCCAGCAGAACAGGGACAGTACCTGCGACCCAGTACTTC. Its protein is CASRTGTVPATQYF.

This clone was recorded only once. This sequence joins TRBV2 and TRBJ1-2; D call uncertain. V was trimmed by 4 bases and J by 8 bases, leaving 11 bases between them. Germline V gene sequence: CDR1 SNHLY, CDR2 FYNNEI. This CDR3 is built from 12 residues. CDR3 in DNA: TGTGCCAGCAGTGCGGGAGTGGCAGGCTACACCTTC. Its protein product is CASSAGVAGYTF.

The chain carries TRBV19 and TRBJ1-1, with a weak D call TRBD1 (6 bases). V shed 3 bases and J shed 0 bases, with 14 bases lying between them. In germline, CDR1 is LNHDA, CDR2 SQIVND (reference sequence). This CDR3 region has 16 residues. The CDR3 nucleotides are TGTGCCAGTAGTATCGGGCAGGGGCGCTTGAACACTGAAGCTTTCTTT. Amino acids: CASSIGQGRLNTEAFF.

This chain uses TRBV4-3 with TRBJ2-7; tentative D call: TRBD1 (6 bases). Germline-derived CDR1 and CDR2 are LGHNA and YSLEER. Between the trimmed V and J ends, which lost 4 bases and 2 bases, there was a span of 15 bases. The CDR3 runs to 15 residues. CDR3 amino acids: CASSLDKTGPYEQYF. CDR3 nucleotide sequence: TGCGCCAGCAGCCTCGATAAGACAGGCCCCTACGAGCAGTACTTC.

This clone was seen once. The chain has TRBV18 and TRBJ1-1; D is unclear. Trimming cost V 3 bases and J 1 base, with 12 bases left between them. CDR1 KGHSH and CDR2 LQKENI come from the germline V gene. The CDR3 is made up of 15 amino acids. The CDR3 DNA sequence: TGTGCCAGCTCACCCCGATCGGGAGGGAACACTGAAGCTTTCTTT. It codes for CASSPRSGGNTEAFF.

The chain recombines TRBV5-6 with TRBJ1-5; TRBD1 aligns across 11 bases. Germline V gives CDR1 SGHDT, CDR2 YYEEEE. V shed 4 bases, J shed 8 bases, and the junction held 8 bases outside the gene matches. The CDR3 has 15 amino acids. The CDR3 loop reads CASSTRPGQGEPQHF. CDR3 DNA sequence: TGTGCCAGCAGCACAAGACCGGGACAGGGGGAGCCCCAGCATTTT.

CDR3 DNA: TGTGCCAGCAGCTTATTCGAGGGAGGAGGAAACACCATATATTTT. Protein: CASSLFEGGGNTIYF. This sequence joins TRBV7-2 and TRBJ1-3; D uncertain. Germline V gives CDR1 SGHTA, CDR2 FQGNSA. CDR3 size: 15 residues. Trimming left V 2 bases short and J 4 bases short, with 12 bases between.

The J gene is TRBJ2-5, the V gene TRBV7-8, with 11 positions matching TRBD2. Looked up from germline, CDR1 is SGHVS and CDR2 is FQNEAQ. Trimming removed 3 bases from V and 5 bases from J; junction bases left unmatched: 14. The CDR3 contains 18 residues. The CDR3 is CASSFSLAGGPVPETQYF. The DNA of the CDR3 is TGTGCCAGCAGCTTTTCCTTAGCGGGGGGGCCAGTCCCGGAGACCCAGTACTTC.

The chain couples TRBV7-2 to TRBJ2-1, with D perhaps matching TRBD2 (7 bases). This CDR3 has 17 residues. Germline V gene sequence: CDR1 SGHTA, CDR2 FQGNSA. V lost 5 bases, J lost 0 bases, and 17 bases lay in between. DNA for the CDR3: TGTGCCAGCAGCCGAGCTAGGGGGGGCAGCTCCTACAATGAGCAGTTCTTC. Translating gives CASSRARGGSSYNEQFF.

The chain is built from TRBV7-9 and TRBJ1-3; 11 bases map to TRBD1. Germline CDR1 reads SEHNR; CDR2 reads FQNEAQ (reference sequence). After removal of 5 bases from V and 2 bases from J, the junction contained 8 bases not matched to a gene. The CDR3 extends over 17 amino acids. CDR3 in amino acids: CASSPVGQGVAGNTIYF. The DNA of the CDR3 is TGTGCCAGCAGCCCTGTGGGACAGGGGGTTGCTGGAAACACCATATATTTT. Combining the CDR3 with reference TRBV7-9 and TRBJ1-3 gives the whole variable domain DTGVSQNPRHKITKRGQNVTFRCDPISEHNRLYWYRQTLGQGPEFLTYFQNEAQLEKSRLLSDRFSAERPKGSFSTLEIQRTEQGDSAMYLCASSPVGQGVAGNTIYFGEGSWLTVV.

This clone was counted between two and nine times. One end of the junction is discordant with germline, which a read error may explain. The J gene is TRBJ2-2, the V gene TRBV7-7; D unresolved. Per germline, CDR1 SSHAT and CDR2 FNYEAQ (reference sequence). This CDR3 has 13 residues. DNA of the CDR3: TGTGCTAGCAGCTTCGGAAACACCGGGGAGCTGTTTTTT. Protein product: CASSFGNTGELFF.

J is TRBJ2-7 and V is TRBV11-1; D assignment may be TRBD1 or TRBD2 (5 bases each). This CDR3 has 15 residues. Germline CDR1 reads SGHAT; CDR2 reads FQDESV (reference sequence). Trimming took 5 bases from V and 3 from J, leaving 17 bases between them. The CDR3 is CASSRRGEIGYEQYF. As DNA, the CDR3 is TGTGCCAGCAGCCGCCGAGGGGAGATCGGCTACGAGCAGTACTTC.

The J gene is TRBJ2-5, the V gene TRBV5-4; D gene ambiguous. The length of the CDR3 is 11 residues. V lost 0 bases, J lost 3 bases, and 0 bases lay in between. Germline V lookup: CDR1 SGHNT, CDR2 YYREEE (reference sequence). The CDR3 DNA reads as TGTGCCAGCAGCTTGGAAGAGACCCAGTACTTC. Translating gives CASSLEETQYF.